This TCR beta chain was recovered during a study of CD8 T cells in ankylosing spondylitis. Study observations and caveats: A subset of motif variants has previously been described in the synovial fluid and blood of reactive arthritis. A TCR beta motif of 7 or 8 highly homologous variants appeared characteristic of ankylosing spondylitis blood.

Making use of molecular barcodes, quantitative 5'-RACE generated TCR beta libraries. TCRdb fed the 5' RACE reads into MiXCR, producing one record per CDR3 protein. The data show about 510,000 distinct CDR3 sequences, under 5.5% seen once. The length of the CDR3 is 14 residues. The germline gives CDR1 SGDLS, CDR2 YYNGEE. V was trimmed by 4 bases and J by 7 bases, leaving 12 bases between them. There are many counts of this clonotype. Its specificity is not known. The sequence was collected from a male donor with ankylosing spondylitis. Material: blood, either unsorted or a sorted T cell fraction (not recorded which). V gene TRBV9 combines with J gene TRBJ1-6; D call uncertain. CDR3 sequence: CASSLQIKNSPLHF. The CDR3 DNA reads TGTGCCAGCAGCCTCCAGATAAAAAATTCACCCCTCCACTTT.